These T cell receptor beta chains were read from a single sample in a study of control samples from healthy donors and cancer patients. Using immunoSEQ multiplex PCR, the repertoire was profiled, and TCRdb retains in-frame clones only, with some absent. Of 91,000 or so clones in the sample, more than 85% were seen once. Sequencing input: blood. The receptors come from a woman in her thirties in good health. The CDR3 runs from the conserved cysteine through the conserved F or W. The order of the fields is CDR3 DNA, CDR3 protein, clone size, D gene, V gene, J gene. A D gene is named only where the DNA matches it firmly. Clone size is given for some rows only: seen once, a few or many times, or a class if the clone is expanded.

CDR3 DNA: TGTGCCAGTATACAGGAGGGCCGGTCTGAAGCTTTCTTT
CDR3 protein: CASIQEGRSEAFF
clone size: few
D gene: -
V gene: TRBV19
J gene: TRBJ1-1

CDR3 DNA: TGTGCCAGTAGTGACTTAGGGCTATCCTCTGGAAACACCATATATTTT
CDR3 protein: CASSDLGLSSGNTIYF
clone size: -
D gene: -
V gene: TRBV19
J gene: TRBJ1-3

CDR3 DNA: TGTGCCAGCAGGCAGGGGGCCTATAGCAATCAGCCCCAGCATTTT
CDR3 protein: CASRQGAYSNQPQHF
clone size: -
D gene: TRBD1
V gene: TRBV6-5
J gene: TRBJ1-5

CDR3 DNA: TGTGCCAGCAGTTACTTAACTGACAGGGGTCGGAGCACTGAAGCTTTCTTT
CDR3 protein: CASSYLTDRGRSTEAFF
clone size: -
D gene: TRBD1
V gene: TRBV6-7
J gene: TRBJ1-1

CDR3 DNA: TGTGCCAGCAGCCGAGGACAGGGCGACACCATATATTTT
CDR3 protein: CASSRGQGDTIYF
clone size: -
D gene: TRBD1
V gene: TRBV7-9
J gene: TRBJ1-3

CDR3 DNA: TGTGCCAGTAGTAACCAGGGCAATCAGCCCCAGCATTTT
CDR3 protein: CASSNQGNQPQHF
clone size: -
D gene: -
V gene: TRBV19
J gene: TRBJ1-5

CDR3 DNA: TGTGCCAGCAGTTTAGTTGCGCAGGGGGGAGAGACCCAGTACTTC
CDR3 protein: CASSLVAQGGETQYF
clone size: -
D gene: -
V gene: TRBV6-6
J gene: TRBJ2-5

CDR3 DNA: TGTGCCAGCAGTGAATTAGGCAGAAGAGACCAAGAGACCCAGTACTTC
CDR3 protein: CASSELGRRDQETQYF
clone size: -
D gene: -
V gene: TRBV25-1
J gene: TRBJ2-5

CDR3 DNA: TGTGCCAGCAGCCAAGATAGCGGGACATTGAACACTGAAGCTTTCTTT
CDR3 protein: CASSQDSGTLNTEAFF
clone size: -
D gene: -
V gene: TRBV3-1/TRBV3-2
J gene: TRBJ1-1

CDR3 DNA: TGTGCTAGTGGCCCCGAAACAGGGGGCACAGATACGCAGTATTTT
CDR3 protein: CASGPETGGTDTQYF
clone size: -
D gene: TRBD1
V gene: TRBV12-5
J gene: TRBJ2-3

CDR3 DNA: TGTGCCCCCAGATACCAGCGGGGGGGGGTTAATGAGCAGTTCTTC
CDR3 protein: CAPRYQRGGVNEQFF
clone size: -
D gene: TRBD2
V gene: TRBV27
J gene: TRBJ2-1

CDR3 DNA: TGTGCTAGTGGTTATGCTACCGGGGAGCTGTTTTTT
CDR3 protein: CASGYATGELFF
clone size: -
D gene: -
V gene: TRBV12-5
J gene: TRBJ2-2

CDR3 DNA: TGCGCCAGCAGCCGGGACCGGGACAGGCTCTATGGCTACACCTTC
CDR3 protein: CASSRDRDRLYGYTF
clone size: -
D gene: TRBD1
V gene: TRBV5-1
J gene: TRBJ1-2

CDR3 DNA: TGTGCCAGCAGCCCCTCGGCTAGCGGGGAAGAGACCCAGTACTTC
CDR3 protein: CASSPSASGEETQYF
clone size: -
D gene: TRBD2
V gene: TRBV4-2
J gene: TRBJ2-5

CDR3 DNA: TGTGCCAGCGTGGGACTTAATGAAAAACTGTTTTTT
CDR3 protein: CASVGLNEKLFF
clone size: -
D gene: -
V gene: TRBV28
J gene: TRBJ1-4

CDR3 DNA: TGTGCCAGCAGTTATTTTACCGTGGGTTTCTACAATGAGCAGTTCTTC
CDR3 protein: CASSYFTVGFYNEQFF
clone size: -
D gene: -
V gene: TRBV6-5
J gene: TRBJ2-1

CDR3 DNA: TGTGCCAGCAGCTTAGCCCAGGCGGCGCAACTGTTTTTT
CDR3 protein: CASSLAQAAQLFF
clone size: -
D gene: -
V gene: TRBV7-9
J gene: TRBJ1-4

CDR3 DNA: TGTGCCAGCAGCAAAGCGTCCGGGCTAGTTGAAAAACTGTTTTTT
CDR3 protein: CASSKASGLVEKLFF
clone size: -
D gene: -
V gene: TRBV21-1
J gene: TRBJ1-4

CDR3 DNA: TGCGCCAGCAGCCAAGATGACCTTTACAATGAGCAGTTCTTC
CDR3 protein: CASSQDDLYNEQFF
clone size: -
D gene: -
V gene: TRBV4-1
J gene: TRBJ2-1

CDR3 DNA: TGTGCCAGCAGCTTGGAAGGGGGAAACTATGGCTACACCTTC
CDR3 protein: CASSLEGGNYGYTF
clone size: once
D gene: -
V gene: TRBV5-6
J gene: TRBJ1-2

CDR3 DNA: TGTGCCAGCAGCGTGGGCCCCTCGGGTGAAAAACTGTTTTTT
CDR3 protein: CASSVGPSGEKLFF
clone size: -
D gene: -
V gene: TRBV9
J gene: TRBJ1-4

CDR3 DNA: TGTGCCGGGGACCCGGGACAGCAAGAGACCCAGTACTTC
CDR3 protein: CAGDPGQQETQYF
clone size: -
D gene: TRBD1
V gene: TRBV30
J gene: TRBJ2-5

CDR3 DNA: TGCAGCGTCCCCACTCCCTTCCGGGACAGGGGGCCCGGAGATACGCAGTATTTT
CDR3 protein: CSVPTPFRDRGPGDTQYF
clone size: -
D gene: TRBD1
V gene: TRBV29-1
J gene: TRBJ2-3

CDR3 DNA: TGTGCCAGCAGCTCGTGGGGACTAGCGGGAGGGCTGGCCGGGGAGCTGTTTTTT
CDR3 protein: CASSSWGLAGGLAGELFF
clone size: -
D gene: TRBD2
V gene: TRBV7-2
J gene: TRBJ2-2

CDR3 DNA: TGTGCCAGCAGCGTCTCAGGGGCGAAACTGTTTTTT
CDR3 protein: CASSVSGAKLFF
clone size: few
D gene: -
V gene: TRBV7-9
J gene: TRBJ1-4

CDR3 DNA: TGTGCCAGCAATGACCCCATCGGGGCCCAGTACTTC
CDR3 protein: CASNDPIGAQYF
clone size: -
D gene: -
V gene: TRBV28
J gene: TRBJ2-5

CDR3 DNA: TGTGCCAGCAGTGTTCGGACAGGGGGCTATAGCAATCAGCCCCAGCATTTT
CDR3 protein: CASSVRTGGYSNQPQHF
clone size: -
D gene: TRBD1
V gene: TRBV2
J gene: TRBJ1-5

CDR3 DNA: TGTGCCAGCAGCTTAAAACCGAATAATTCACCCCTCCACTTT
CDR3 protein: CASSLKPNNSPLHF
clone size: -
D gene: -
V gene: TRBV7-3
J gene: TRBJ1-6

CDR3 DNA: TGTGCCAGCAGCTCCGGGACAGGCTTAAGCACAGATACGCAGTATTTT
CDR3 protein: CASSSGTGLSTDTQYF
clone size: -
D gene: TRBD1
V gene: TRBV5-6
J gene: TRBJ2-3

CDR3 DNA: TGTGCCAGCAGCGTAGGTGGACAGGGTAACACTGAAGCTTTCTTT
CDR3 protein: CASSVGGQGNTEAFF
clone size: -
D gene: TRBD1
V gene: TRBV9
J gene: TRBJ1-1

CDR3 DNA: TGTGCCACCAGCAGAGATCTCGGGGCTAATGAAAAACTGTTTTTT
CDR3 protein: CATSRDLGANEKLFF
clone size: -
D gene: -
V gene: TRBV15
J gene: TRBJ1-4

CDR3 DNA: TGTGCCAGCAGTGAAATCAGACAGGACACCATATATTTT
CDR3 protein: CASSEIRQDTIYF
clone size: -
D gene: -
V gene: TRBV6-1
J gene: TRBJ1-3

CDR3 DNA: TGCGCCAGCAGCCAAGATGGGACAGGGTGGGACACCGGGGAGCTGTTTTTT
CDR3 protein: CASSQDGTGWDTGELFF
clone size: once
D gene: TRBD1
V gene: TRBV4-1
J gene: TRBJ2-2

CDR3 DNA: TGTGCCAGCTGGTCCGGCCCCTACAATGAGCAGTTCTTC
CDR3 protein: CASWSGPYNEQFF
clone size: -
D gene: -
V gene: TRBV28
J gene: TRBJ2-1

CDR3 DNA: TGTGCCAGCAGCTTAACAGGACAAATAAGGGGTGAGACCCAGTACTTC
CDR3 protein: CASSLTGQIRGETQYF
clone size: -
D gene: -
V gene: TRBV7-3
J gene: TRBJ2-5

CDR3 DNA: TGTGCCAGTAGTATGGCCCGGGCCGAGCAGTACTTC
CDR3 protein: CASSMARAEQYF
clone size: -
D gene: -
V gene: TRBV19
J gene: TRBJ2-7

CDR3 DNA: TGTGCCTGGAGTGTACAGGCGTTCAATCAGCCCCAGCATTTT
CDR3 protein: CAWSVQAFNQPQHF
clone size: -
D gene: -
V gene: TRBV30
J gene: TRBJ1-5

CDR3 DNA: TGCGCCAGCAGTCGATCCGGGACTAGCGGATCCTACGAGCAGTACTTC
CDR3 protein: CASSRSGTSGSYEQYF
clone size: -
D gene: TRBD2
V gene: TRBV23-1
J gene: TRBJ2-7

CDR3 DNA: TGTGCCAGCAGCGACGACAGGCAGAACACCGGGGAGCTGTTTTTT
CDR3 protein: CASSDDRQNTGELFF
clone size: -
D gene: -
V gene: TRBV27
J gene: TRBJ2-2

CDR3 DNA: TGTGCCAGCGGACGGAACACCGGGGAGCTGTTTTTT
CDR3 protein: CASGRNTGELFF
clone size: -
D gene: -
V gene: TRBV6-6
J gene: TRBJ2-2

CDR3 DNA: TGTGCCTGGGGGAGACAGCTTAACACTGAAGCTTTCTTT
CDR3 protein: CAWGRQLNTEAFF
clone size: -
D gene: -
V gene: TRBV30
J gene: TRBJ1-1

CDR3 DNA: TGTGCCAGCAGTTACGGGCGCGGGACCAGGGGTAATGAGCAGTTCTTC
CDR3 protein: CASSYGRGTRGNEQFF
clone size: -
D gene: -
V gene: TRBV6-5
J gene: TRBJ2-1

CDR3 DNA: TGTGCCAGCAGCCAAGATTGGGCAGCGGCTGAGCAGTACTTC
CDR3 protein: CASSQDWAAAEQYF
clone size: once
D gene: -
V gene: TRBV14
J gene: TRBJ2-7

CDR3 DNA: TGTGCCAGCAGTTACTTCCTGACGCCCAATTCACCCCTCCACTTT
CDR3 protein: CASSYFLTPNSPLHF
clone size: -
D gene: -
V gene: TRBV6-2/TRBV6-3
J gene: TRBJ1-6

CDR3 DNA: TGCGCCAGCAGCTTGGAAGCGGGAGGGCCCAATGAGCAGTTCTTC
CDR3 protein: CASSLEAGGPNEQFF
clone size: once
D gene: TRBD2
V gene: TRBV5-1
J gene: TRBJ2-1

CDR3 DNA: TGCGCCAGCAGCCAAGTAGGGGCCCCAATCGACAATGAGCAGTTCTTC
CDR3 protein: CASSQVGAPIDNEQFF
clone size: -
D gene: -
V gene: TRBV4-1
J gene: TRBJ2-1

CDR3 DNA: TGTGCCAGCAGCCAAGTCGCTAGCGGGAGGGCTGAGACCCAGTACTTC
CDR3 protein: CASSQVASGRAETQYF
clone size: -
D gene: TRBD2
V gene: TRBV4-2
J gene: TRBJ2-5

CDR3 DNA: TGTGCCAGCAGCTTCCCGGGGACAGATACGCAGTATTTT
CDR3 protein: CASSFPGTDTQYF
clone size: -
D gene: -
V gene: TRBV11-3
J gene: TRBJ2-3

CDR3 DNA: TGTGCCAGCAGCCCTCCCCCGGGTCAAAGGCAGTATTTT
CDR3 protein: CASSPPPGQRQYF
clone size: -
D gene: -
V gene: TRBV7-9
J gene: TRBJ2-3

CDR3 DNA: TGCAGTGCTAGTACCCCTATAGCCAGCGGGGGAGCAGATACGCAGTATTTT
CDR3 protein: CSASTPIASGGADTQYF
clone size: -
D gene: TRBD2
V gene: TRBV20-1
J gene: TRBJ2-3

CDR3 DNA: TGTGCCAGCAGTGAATTGGAGGGGACCACCTTC
CDR3 protein: CASSELEGTTF
clone size: -
D gene: -
V gene: TRBV25-1
J gene: TRBJ1-2

CDR3 DNA: TGTGCCAGCAGCTTCCAACTCTGGACTGAAGCTTTCTTT
CDR3 protein: CASSFQLWTEAFF
clone size: -
D gene: -
V gene: TRBV11-2
J gene: TRBJ1-1

CDR3 DNA: TGTGCCAGCAGTTACTCTAGTCAGCCCAATCAGCCCCAGCATTTT
CDR3 protein: CASSYSSQPNQPQHF
clone size: -
D gene: -
V gene: TRBV6-5
J gene: TRBJ1-5

CDR3 DNA: TGTGCCAGCAGCTCCGGAGCGGGGATCTCTTCAGGAGCTTTCTTT
CDR3 protein: CASSSGAGISSGAFF
clone size: -
D gene: -
V gene: TRBV7-2
J gene: TRBJ1-1

CDR3 DNA: TGCAGCGTTGGGGCAGGGAGGGCCCAGCCCCAGCATTTT
CDR3 protein: CSVGAGRAQPQHF
clone size: -
D gene: -
V gene: TRBV29-1
J gene: TRBJ1-5

CDR3 DNA: TGTGCCAGCAGCTTAGAGTCGGGCAACACTGAAGCTTTCTTT
CDR3 protein: CASSLESGNTEAFF
clone size: -
D gene: -
V gene: TRBV7-9
J gene: TRBJ1-1

CDR3 DNA: TGTGCCAGCAGGCCGACAGGGGGCACTGAAGCTTTCTTT
CDR3 protein: CASRPTGGTEAFF
clone size: once
D gene: TRBD1
V gene: TRBV6-5
J gene: TRBJ1-1

CDR3 DNA: TGTGCCAGCAGCCCGACAGGGTCGGCCGTCTATGGCTACACCTTC
CDR3 protein: CASSPTGSAVYGYTF
clone size: -
D gene: TRBD1
V gene: TRBV7-9
J gene: TRBJ1-2

CDR3 DNA: TGTGCCAGCAGCTTAGGACTGATTAATTCACCCCTCCACTTT
CDR3 protein: CASSLGLINSPLHF
clone size: -
D gene: -
V gene: TRBV7-9
J gene: TRBJ1-6

CDR3 DNA: TGTGCCAGCACCCCTTCTGGGACAGGTTGGACCTACGAGCAGTACTTC
CDR3 protein: CASTPSGTGWTYEQYF
clone size: -
D gene: TRBD1
V gene: TRBV27
J gene: TRBJ2-7